The source of this T cell receptor (beta chain) is a study of technical replicates of blood from a few donors. CDR1 is MRHNA, CDR2 SNTAGT, per germline. V was pared by 4 bases and J by 2 bases, with 8 bases between. The CDR3 extends over 13 amino acids. Repertoires were generated with immunoSEQ multiplex PCR, while TCRdb's copy carries only in-frame clones and drops some. The sample lists tens of thousands of clones; roughly 90% were seen once. This clone was observed once. The V and J genes are TRBV6-4 and TRBJ1-1, with no clear D. This clonotype was obtained from a human donor in good health. Some clones in this sample may be carry-over from other donors' samples. Source material: PBMCs. The CDR3 protein is CASSVEANTEAFF. In nucleotides, the CDR3 is TGTGCCAGCAGTGTGGAGGCCAACACTGAAGCTTTCTTT.